This is a list of T cell receptor beta chains from one sample in a study of post-analysis software for immune sequencing data. TCRdb fed the PCR reads into MiXCR, producing one record per CDR3 protein. The data show around 770,000 distinct CDR3 sequences, with 40% to 55% seen just once and around 4.7% held by the top ten. Source material: blood. The receptors stem from a girl aged 5 to 17 with multiple sclerosis. Each CDR3 is given with its conserved first and last residue. A D gene is named only where the DNA matches it firmly. Rows may omit the clone size; those that give it use once, few, many or a size class.

j_gene	v_gene	abundance	d_gene	CDR3nt	CDR3aa
TRBJ2-3	TRBV20-1	NA	TRBD2	TGCAGTGCTGGGCTTCGGCGGGAGAGAGGCCTTACGCAGTATTTT	CSAGLRRERGLTQYF
TRBJ2-1	TRBV14	NA	TRBD2	TGTGCCATCCAAGGACTAGGCATGCGGCATGGGGACAATGAGCAGTTCTTC	CAIQGLGMRHGDNEQFF
TRBJ1-1	TRBV29-1	few	NA	TGCAGCGTTGAATTTGCGCGGGGAGCTTTCTTT	CSVEFARGAFF
TRBJ2-5	TRBV5-1	few	TRBD1	TGCGCCAGCAGCTCCGGGACAGGGGACGAGACCCAGTACTTC	CASSSGTGDETQYF
TRBJ2-7	TRBV7-8	NA	TRBD1	TGTGCCAGCAGCTCAGACAGGGATGGCGAGCAGTACTTC	CASSSDRDGEQYF
TRBJ1-2	TRBV6-6	few	TRBD1	TGTGCCAGCAGTTACCGGGACAGCTATGGCTACACCTTC	CASSYRDSYGYTF
TRBJ2-7	TRBV20-1	NA	TRBD1	TGCAGTGCTAGAGATAGGGGACAGGGGGCCGGGCAGTACTTC	CSARDRGQGAGQYF
TRBJ2-5	TRBV12-3/TRBV12-4	NA	NA	TGTGCCAGCAGTTTACTGGGGCCAGGGGAGACCCAGTACTTC	CASSLLGPGETQYF
TRBJ2-2	TRBV7-8	NA	NA	TGTGCCAGCAGCCCGACTTCATGGGGGGAGCTGTTTTTT	CASSPTSWGELFF
TRBJ2-1	TRBV6-1	NA	NA	TGTGCCAGCAGCCTTTCCGGGACCATACGCAATGAGCAGTTCTTC	CASSLSGTIRNEQFF
TRBJ2-1	TRBV9	NA	NA	TGTGCCAGCAGCCCCCCCGGGACAAATCTTTACAATGAGCAGTTCTTC	CASSPPGTNLYNEQFF
TRBJ2-1	TRBV11-2	few	TRBD1	TGTGCCAGCAGCATCGGGACAGGGGGCTATGAGCAGTTCTTC	CASSIGTGGYEQFF
TRBJ2-7	TRBV6-2/TRBV6-3	NA	TRBD2	TGTGCCAGCAGTTTGGGACTAGCGGGAGGGCCTTTCGACGAGCAGTACTTC	CASSLGLAGGPFDEQYF
TRBJ2-6	TRBV3-1	few	NA	TGTGCCAGCAGCCAGGGCGGGCCACCCTCTGGGGCCAACGTCCTGACTTTC	CASSQGGPPSGANVLTF
TRBJ2-3	TRBV5-1	NA	NA	TGCGCCAGCAGCTTGAGACCGGGAGACGGGACAGATACGCAGTATTTT	CASSLRPGDGTDTQYF
TRBJ2-7	TRBV6-1	NA	TRBD2	TGTGCCAGCAGTGAAGCGCTTACTAGCGGGTCCTCCCTCTACGAGCAGTACTTC	CASSEALTSGSSLYEQYF
TRBJ2-4	TRBV7-2	NA	NA	TGTGCCAGCAGCTACAGGAGAGAAGCAGAGCAGTACTTC	CASSYRREAEQYF
TRBJ2-3	TRBV29-1	once	NA	TGCAGCGCCCAAGGTGTGGGAGCAGATACGCAGTATTTT	CSAQGVGADTQYF
TRBJ1-1	TRBV20-1	NA	NA	TGCAGTGCTAGAGTTACAGAGAACACTGAAGCTTTCTTT	CSARVTENTEAFF
TRBJ1-6	TRBV7-6	few	NA	TGTGCCAGCAGCCTACGGGAGGTGGGGCGAAATTCACCCCTCCACTTT	CASSLREVGRNSPLHF
TRBJ1-1	TRBV7-8	NA	NA	TGTGCCAGCAGCTTTGCCCCAGGGAACACTGAAGCTTTCTTT	CASSFAPGNTEAFF
TRBJ2-3	TRBV5-6	NA	TRBD2	TGTGCCAGCAGCTTGGCCGGGGGGTTTGTAGGGGCAGATACGCAGTATTTT	CASSLAGGFVGADTQYF
TRBJ2-1	TRBV24-1	NA	NA	TGTGCCACCGCTCTGACCGACAATGAGCAGTTCTTC	CATALTDNEQFF
TRBJ2-4	TRBV7-3	NA	NA	TGTGCCAGCAGCGAGGACAGACAAAATGGCATTCAGTACTTC	CASSEDRQNGIQYF
TRBJ1-5	TRBV3-1	NA	TRBD1	TGTGCCGGTAAGGGACAGGGGAATCAGCCCCAGCATTTT	CAGKGQGNQPQHF
TRBJ2-5	TRBV20-1	once	TRBD2	TGCAGTCTGCGGGGGCAAGAGACCCAGTACTTC	CSLRGQETQYF
TRBJ2-5	TRBV4-2	few	NA	TGTGCCAGCAGCCAAGGCACGACAGGGAGAGGGGGGGAGACCCAGTACTTC	CASSQGTTGRGGETQYF
TRBJ2-7	TRBV6-6	NA	NA	TGTGCCAGCAGTTACTCAACAGGCATGAAGTACTACGAGCAGTACTTC	CASSYSTGMKYYEQYF
TRBJ1-5	TRBV4-2	NA	NA	TGTGCCAGCAGCCAAGATACAGGGACGCTACCCCAGCATTTT	CASSQDTGTLPQHF
TRBJ2-6	TRBV10-2	few	TRBD1	TGCGCCAGCATCCGGGGACAGGTTGGAGGGGCCAACGTCCTGACTTTC	CASIRGQVGGANVLTF
TRBJ2-1	TRBV4-1	NA	TRBD2	TGCGCCAGCAACCACTGGGAGCGGGAGAACAACAATGAGCAGTTCTTC	CASNHWERENNNEQFF
TRBJ1-2	TRBV20-1	many	TRBD1	TGCAGTGCCGGCGGGACAGGCTATGGCTACACCTTC	CSAGGTGYGYTF